The rows below give T cell receptor beta chains drawn from one sample of a study of blood T cell repertoires in COVID-19. The data were produced by immunoSEQ multiplex PCR, yet TCRdb's version contains in-frame clones alone and is incomplete. The repertoire includes over 200,000 clones, about nine tenths of them detected once, and less than 3% sits in the top ten. What was sequenced was peripheral blood. These receptors all stem from a woman between 55 and 75 years old with acute or convalescent COVID-19. Each CDR3 is given with its conserved first and last residue. The D gene is left open where the match is weak. The size field is filled for only some rows; it gives once, few, many or a size class.

d_gene: NA
abundance: NA
j_gene: TRBJ2-5
v_gene: TRBV27
CDR3nt: TGTGCCAGCAGTTTACACGGGAACCAAGAGACCCAGTACTTC
CDR3aa: CASSLHGNQETQYF

d_gene: TRBD1
abundance: NA
j_gene: TRBJ1-2
v_gene: TRBV5-1
CDR3nt: TGCGCCAGCAGCTTGGAGGGACAGGGGGCCAATGGCTACACCTTC
CDR3aa: CASSLEGQGANGYTF

d_gene: NA
abundance: NA
j_gene: TRBJ2-7
v_gene: TRBV5-4
CDR3nt: TGTGCCAGCCGCGATGGCCAGGCGGGAGAGCAGTACTTC
CDR3aa: CASRDGQAGEQYF

d_gene: NA
abundance: once
j_gene: TRBJ1-5
v_gene: TRBV30
CDR3nt: TGTGCCTGGAGTGTTGGTCAGTTCAATCAGCCCCAGCATTTT
CDR3aa: CAWSVGQFNQPQHF

d_gene: NA
abundance: NA
j_gene: TRBJ1-3
v_gene: TRBV28
CDR3nt: TGTGCCAGCAGTTTATATCCGGGTTCGGCTGGAAACACCATATATTTT
CDR3aa: CASSLYPGSAGNTIYF

d_gene: TRBD1
abundance: many
j_gene: TRBJ1-3
v_gene: TRBV7-6
CDR3nt: TGTGCCAGCAGCACCCCGACAGGGGGCGACTCCTCTGGAAACACCATATATTTT
CDR3aa: CASSTPTGGDSSGNTIYF

d_gene: TRBD1
abundance: few
j_gene: TRBJ2-3
v_gene: TRBV7-9
CDR3nt: TGTGCCAGCAGCTCAGGACAGGGAATGAGCACAGATACGCAGTATTTT
CDR3aa: CASSSGQGMSTDTQYF

d_gene: NA
abundance: many
j_gene: TRBJ1-5
v_gene: TRBV19
CDR3nt: TGTGCCAGTAGTACACCCCGAGTGGGGGGGGCGAATCAGCCCCAGCATTTT
CDR3aa: CASSTPRVGGANQPQHF

d_gene: NA
abundance: once
j_gene: TRBJ1-6
v_gene: TRBV5-4
CDR3nt: TGTGCCAGCAGCTTGGGGGGGGACCTAGGGATTTCACCCCTCCACTTT
CDR3aa: CASSLGGDLGISPLHF

d_gene: NA
abundance: NA
j_gene: TRBJ2-7
v_gene: TRBV6-2/TRBV6-3
CDR3nt: TGTGCCAGCAGTTACTCAGGCAGGGCTGGAGAGCAGTACTTC
CDR3aa: CASSYSGRAGEQYF

d_gene: NA
abundance: NA
j_gene: TRBJ2-1
v_gene: TRBV12-5
CDR3nt: TGTGCTAGTGGTTTGACAGGAGTTTCCTACAATGAGCAGTTCTTC
CDR3aa: CASGLTGVSYNEQFF

d_gene: NA
abundance: NA
j_gene: TRBJ2-3
v_gene: TRBV19
CDR3nt: TGTGCCAGTACCCCAGGGACATCAGATACGCAGTATTTT
CDR3aa: CASTPGTSDTQYF

d_gene: NA
abundance: NA
j_gene: TRBJ1-1
v_gene: TRBV5-1
CDR3nt: TGCGCCAGCAGCCAAATGCGGGGGGCGAACACTGAAGCTTTCTTT
CDR3aa: CASSQMRGANTEAFF

d_gene: NA
abundance: NA
j_gene: TRBJ1-3
v_gene: TRBV7-2
CDR3nt: TGTGCCAGCAGCCCTCGGGGGTCCTCTGGAAACACCATATATTTT
CDR3aa: CASSPRGSSGNTIYF

d_gene: NA
abundance: NA
j_gene: TRBJ1-2
v_gene: TRBV19
CDR3nt: TGTGCCAGTAGTATAGTGAATTCAGGCAGGGAATTTGGCTACACCTTC
CDR3aa: CASSIVNSGREFGYTF

d_gene: NA
abundance: NA
j_gene: TRBJ1-2
v_gene: TRBV18
CDR3nt: TGTGCCAGCTCACGGGACTCTCCTAACTATGGCTACACCTTC
CDR3aa: CASSRDSPNYGYTF

d_gene: NA
abundance: NA
j_gene: TRBJ2-7
v_gene: TRBV12-3/TRBV12-4
CDR3nt: TGTGCCAGCAGTCTTCGGACTGCCGACGAGCAGTACTTC
CDR3aa: CASSLRTADEQYF

d_gene: TRBD1
abundance: NA
j_gene: TRBJ2-5
v_gene: TRBV6-5
CDR3nt: TGTGCCAGCAGGAGGACAGGGGGACAAGAGACCCAGTACTTC
CDR3aa: CASRRTGGQETQYF